The next 25 T cell receptor beta chains were all read from a single sample in a study of blood T cell repertoires in COVID-19. The protocol was immunoSEQ multiplex PCR, while the TCRdb copy is restricted to in-frame clones and leaves out a portion. The profile shows 200,000 to 300,000 clones, 70% to 90% of them singletons. The sequenced sample consisted of peripheral blood. The source of these receptors is a woman in her thirties or forties with acute or convalescent COVID-19.

The genes are TRBV6-5 and TRBJ1-2, with D uncertain. Germline CDR1 and CDR2: MNHEY and SVGAGI. This CDR3 has 13 amino acids. Trimming took off 8 bases at V and 4 bases at J, with 14 bases between the two ends. The CDR3 bases are TGTGCCAGCCAACTTTCGGGGTTCTATGGCTACACCTTC. Translated, it gives CASQLSGFYGYTF.

The chain uses TRBV2 and TRBJ1-2, with 7 nucleotides matching TRBD1. The CDR3 length is 13 residues. In germline, CDR1 is SNHLY, CDR2 FYNNEI. Trimming took 5 bases from V and 7 from J; bases not matched to a gene: 7. The CDR3 DNA is TGTGCCAGCAGTCGTGACAGGGTGACTGGCTACACCTTC. It codes for CASSRDRVTGYTF. The full variable domain, its missing parts supplied by reference TRBV2 and TRBJ1-2, is EPEVTQTPSHQVTQMGQEVILRCVPISNHLYFYWYRQILGQKVEFLVSFYNNEISEKSEIFDDQFSVERPDGSNFTLKIRSTKLEDSAMYFCASSRDRVTGYTFGSGTRLTVV.

V and J are TRBV5-1 and TRBJ1-1, with D unclear. From germline, CDR1 is SGHRS and CDR2 YFSETQ. The CDR3 contains 12 residues. V lost 1 base and J lost 6, with 7 bases in between. Here the CDR3 reads CASSLSGAEAFF. The CDR3 DNA is TGCGCCAGCAGCTTGTCCGGAGCTGAAGCTTTCTTT.

This clone was seen a single time. The rearrangement links TRBV6-5 to TRBJ2-3; 7 nucleotides agree with TRBD1. The CDR3 is 14 amino acids. J lost 0 bases, V lost 6 bases, and 3 bases had no gene match. CDR1 MNHEY and CDR2 SVGAGI come from the germline V gene. CDR3 protein: CASRRQGSTDTQYF. The DNA of the CDR3 is TGTGCCAGCAGGAGACAGGGCAGCACAGATACGCAGTATTTT.

This chain connects TRBV5-4 to TRBJ2-5; D is unresolved. Germline CDR1 SGHNT, CDR2 YYREEE (reference sequence). The V and J ends lost 2 bases and 1 base respectively, with 9 bases between them. The CDR3 has 14 amino acids. CDR3 protein: CASSLSASQETQYF. The DNA of the CDR3 is TGTGCCAGCAGCTTATCAGCGAGCCAAGAGACCCAGTACTTC.

The chain carries TRBV19 and TRBJ1-1; 8 positions agree with TRBD1. V lost 6 bases to trimming and J lost 1 base; unmatched junction nucleotides: 7. Germline V gene sequence: CDR1 LNHDA, CDR2 SQIVND (reference sequence). CDR3 length: 15 residues. CDR3 in amino acids: CASSRDRGQNTEAFF. The CDR3 DNA reads TGTGCCAGTAGCCGCGACAGGGGCCAGAACACTGAAGCTTTCTTT. Full variable domain (missing parts from reference TRBV19 and TRBJ1-1): DGGITQSPKYLFRKEGQNVTLSCEQNLNHDAMYWYRQDPGQGLRLIYYSQIVNDFQKGDIAEGYSVSREKKESFPLTVTSAQKNPTAFYLCASSRDRGQNTEAFFGQGTRLTVV.

The rearrangement links TRBV10-3 to TRBJ2-3, with 9 nucleotides matching TRBD1. V lost 0 bases to trimming and J lost 10 bases; unmatched junction nucleotides: 5. CDR3 length equals 14 residues. Germline V gene lookup returns CDR1 ENHRY and CDR2 SYGVKD. Here the CDR3 reads CAISESGTGNAQYF. The CDR3 DNA follows: TGTGCCATCAGTGAGTCTGGGACAGGGAACGCGCAGTATTTT.

The J gene is TRBJ1-6, the V gene TRBV19; 12 positions match TRBD1. The CDR3 runs 15 residues. Per germline, CDR1 LNHDA and CDR2 SQIVND (reference sequence). Trimming removed 6 bases from V and 6 bases from J; junction bases left unmatched: 3. CDR3 loop: CASSPGQGANSPLHF. CDR3 coding DNA: TGTGCCAGTAGCCCGGGACAGGGGGCTAATTCACCCCTCCACTTT.

The rearrangement joins TRBV7-3 to TRBJ2-2, with 8 bases fitting TRBD2. CDR3 length: 15 amino acids. With V trimmed by 5 bases and J by 3 bases, 5 bases remained unmatched. The germline CDR1 and CDR2 sequences are SGHTA and FQGTGA. CDR3 sequence: CASSPGGAHTGELFF. The DNA for the CDR3 is TGTGCCAGCAGCCCCGGGGGGGCCCACACCGGGGAGCTGTTTTTT.

The gene calls are TRBV5-5 and TRBJ2-6; D is uncertain. The CDR3 contains 17 residues. Germline-derived CDR1 and CDR2 are SGHKS and YYEKEE (reference sequence). Trimming removed 1 base from V and 0 bases from J, with 11 bases in between. CDR3 region: CASSLIFSFSGANVLTF. In nucleotides, the CDR3 is TGTGCCAGCAGCTTGATATTTTCTTTCTCTGGGGCCAACGTCCTGACTTTC.

The V call is TRBV10-3, the J call TRBJ2-1; 11 nucleotides align to TRBD1. The V gene's germline CDR1 is ENHRY and CDR2 SYGVKD. J was trimmed by 0 bases and V by 7 bases; bases with no gene match: 11. CDR3 length: 18 amino acids. The CDR3 region is CAITPGQGGLSSYNEQFF. The CDR3 nucleotides read TGTGCCATCACCCCGGGACAGGGGGGTCTAAGCTCCTACAATGAGCAGTTCTTC.

V is TRBV30 and J is TRBJ1-4; unclear D gene. Looked up from germline, CDR1 is GTSNPN and CDR2 is SVGIG (reference sequence). The CDR3 totals 15 residues. Trimming shortened V by 1 base and J by 0 bases, and 9 bases separated the two germline ends. As DNA, the CDR3 is TGTGCCTGGAGTGCCAGGAGGGCAACTAATGAAAAACTGTTTTTT. It codes for CAWSARRATNEKLFF.

This chain connects TRBV6-5 to TRBJ2-2; D is uncertain. V was trimmed by 6 bases and J by 0 bases, leaving 8 bases between them. This CDR3 is built from 14 residues. The germline gives CDR1 MNHEY, CDR2 SVGAGI. This CDR3 reads CASSTTANTGELFF. In nucleotides, the CDR3 is TGTGCCAGCAGCACCACAGCGAACACCGGGGAGCTGTTTTTT.

This CDR3 reads CASSLGGGGLDNSPLHF. The CDR3 nucleotides are TGTGCCAGCAGCTTAGGGGGGGGAGGGTTGGATAATTCACCCCTCCACTTT. V and J are TRBV11-2 and TRBJ1-6, with a tentative D call TRBD1 (5 bases). CDR3 length: 17 amino acids. Germline assignment: CDR1 SGHAT and CDR2 FQNNGV. V lost 1 base and J lost 5, with 15 bases in between.

The chain joins TRBV6-5 to TRBJ1-1; TRBD1 might be the D (5 bases). V was trimmed by 0 bases and J by 1 base, leaving 9 bases between them. The germline V gene encodes CDR1 MNHEY and CDR2 SVGAGI. The CDR3 runs 15 residues. In nucleotides, the CDR3 is TGTGCCAGCAGTTACTCATGGGGCGCGAACACTGAAGCTTTCTTT. Protein sequence: CASSYSWGANTEAFF.

V is TRBV25-1 and J is TRBJ2-3; 7 bases map to TRBD2. Losses at the gene ends were 4 bases for V and 0 bases for J; bases not matched to a gene: 7. Looked up from germline, CDR1 is MGHDK and CDR2 is SYGVNS. CDR3 size: 16 residues. The CDR3 region is CASSGTDSGSTDTQYF. Here the CDR3 DNA reads TGTGCCAGCAGTGGAACGGATAGCGGGAGCACAGATACGCAGTATTTT. Looking up the rest from reference TRBV25-1 and TRBJ2-3 gives the full variable domain: EADIYQTPRYLVIGTGKKITLECSQTMGHDKMYWYQQDPGMELHLIHYSYGVNSTEKGDLSSESTVSRIRTEHFPLTLESARPSHTSQYLCASSGTDSGSTDTQYFGPGTRLTVL.

The chain recombines TRBV24-1 with TRBJ2-3; the match to TRBD1 covers 8 bases. The CDR3 totals 15 residues. Looked up from germline, CDR1 is KGHDR and CDR2 is SFDVKD. With V trimmed by 2 bases and J by 4 bases, 4 bases remained unmatched. CDR3 amino acids: CATSDSRGRSDTQYF. Here the CDR3 DNA reads TGTGCCACCAGTGATTCCAGGGGGCGATCAGATACGCAGTATTTT.

The V and J genes are TRBV12-3 or TRBV12-4 and TRBJ1-2, with a weak D call TRBD1 (6 bases). With 7 bases removed from V and 8 bases from J, the gap between germline ends came to 17 bases. The CDR3 is 13 residues long. The CDR3 sequence: CASTRGGFGGYTF. CDR3 coding DNA: TGTGCCAGCACCCGAGGGGGATTCGGAGGCTACACCTTC.

The chain uses TRBV2 and TRBJ1-3; the match to TRBD1 covers 7 bases. CDR1 and CDR2 (germline): SNHLY, FYNNEI. The CDR3 is 16 residues long. V trimming: 6 bases; J trimming: 3 bases; junction bases outside the gene matches: 11. The CDR3 spells CASRRGTANYGNTIYF. DNA of the CDR3: TGTGCCAGCAGGAGGGGGACAGCAAATTATGGAAACACCATATATTTT.

The chain links TRBV5-4 to TRBJ1-5, with unresolved D. V lost 4 bases and J 3 bases, leaving 20 bases between the germline ends. The CDR3 loop spans 17 amino acids. Germline V gene data show CDR1 as SGHNT and CDR2 as YYREEE (reference sequence). CDR3 residues: CASSPVGPVEINQPQHF. CDR3 sequence (DNA): TGTGCCAGCAGCCCGGTTGGGCCGGTCGAGATCAATCAGCCCCAGCATTTT.

V usage is TRBV12-3 or TRBV12-4 and J usage is TRBJ1-5, with TRBD1 as a possible D gene (6 bases). V lost 6 bases and J 7 bases, leaving 13 bases between the germline ends. The CDR3 consists of 13 residues. CDR3 residues: CASRGGGAQPQHF. The CDR3 nucleotides are TGTGCCAGCAGGGGTGGGGGCGCCCAGCCCCAGCATTTT.

This chain links TRBV5-1 with TRBJ1-2; 8 nucleotides line up with TRBD1. With 4 bases clipped from V and 8 bases from J, the junction kept 4 bases outside the gene matches. CDR3 length equals 12 residues. In germline, CDR1 is SGHRS, CDR2 YFSETQ. The CDR3 sequence: CASSMDRDGYTF. DNA for the CDR3: TGCGCCAGCAGCATGGACAGGGACGGCTACACCTTC.

This rearrangement joins TRBV9 to TRBJ2-3; 10 positions agree with TRBD2. The junction had 3 bases not matched to a gene; V was cut back by 1 base and J by 7 bases. The germline gives CDR1 SGDLS, CDR2 YYNGEE. The CDR3 runs to 14 residues. This CDR3 reads CASSVQLAGNTQYF. CDR3 DNA: TGTGCCAGCAGCGTACAACTAGCGGGGAATACGCAGTATTTT.

This clone was found once. The rearrangement uses TRBV12-3 or TRBV12-4 and TRBJ2-1; D is possibly TRBD1 (5 bases). V gave up 5 bases and J gave up 4 bases, with 9 bases separating them. The CDR3 has 13 residues. CDR3 DNA sequence: TGTGCCAGCAGTCCCCAGGGTTACAATGAGCAGTTCTTC. This encodes CASSPQGYNEQFF.

The chain links TRBV6-5 to TRBJ2-3; 9 bases line up with TRBD2. CDR3 length equals 15 residues. CDR1 MNHEY and CDR2 SVGAGI come from the germline V gene. The V gene end was trimmed by 5 bases and the J gene end by 1 base; junction bases not matched to a gene: 4. CDR3 DNA sequence: TGTGCCAGCAGTCAGCGGGGGGCAGGCACAGATACGCAGTATTTT. It yields the protein CASSQRGAGTDTQYF.